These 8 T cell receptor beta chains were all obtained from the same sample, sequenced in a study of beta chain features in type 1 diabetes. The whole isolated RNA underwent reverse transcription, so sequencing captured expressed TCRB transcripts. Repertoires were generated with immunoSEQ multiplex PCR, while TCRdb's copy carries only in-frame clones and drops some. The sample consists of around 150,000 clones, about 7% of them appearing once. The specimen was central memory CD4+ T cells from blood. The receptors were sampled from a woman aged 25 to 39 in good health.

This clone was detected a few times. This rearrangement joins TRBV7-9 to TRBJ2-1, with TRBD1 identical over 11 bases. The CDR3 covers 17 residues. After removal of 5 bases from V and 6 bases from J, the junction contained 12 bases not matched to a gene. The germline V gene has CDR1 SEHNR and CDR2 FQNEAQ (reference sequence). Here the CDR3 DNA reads TGTGCCAGCAGCCCCTTTATAGGACAGGGGGCGATCAATGAGCAGTTCTTC. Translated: CASSPFIGQGAINEQFF. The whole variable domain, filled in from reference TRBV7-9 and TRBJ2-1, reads DTGVSQNPRHKITKRGQNVTFRCDPISEHNRLYWYRQTLGQGPEFLTYFQNEAQLEKSRLLSDRFSAERPKGSFSTLEIQRTEQGDSAMYLCASSPFIGQGAINEQFFGPGTRLTVL.

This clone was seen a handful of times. CDR3 nucleotide sequence: TGCAGCGTTCAGGGGGGAGATGAAAAACTGTTTTTT. Residues: CSVQGGDEKLFF. This sequence joins TRBV29-1 and TRBJ1-4; 7 bases line up with TRBD1. With 5 bases clipped from V and 6 bases from J, the junction kept 3 bases outside the gene matches. The length of the CDR3 is 12 residues. In germline, CDR1 is SQVTM, CDR2 ANQGSEA.

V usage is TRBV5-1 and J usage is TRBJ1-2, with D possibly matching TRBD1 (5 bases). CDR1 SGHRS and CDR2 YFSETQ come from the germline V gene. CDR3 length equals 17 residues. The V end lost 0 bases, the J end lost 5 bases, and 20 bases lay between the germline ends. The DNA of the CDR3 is TGCGCCAGCAGCTTGGCCAGGGTTGGGGATGAGAAGTATGGCTACACCTTC. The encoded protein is CASSLARVGDEKYGYTF.

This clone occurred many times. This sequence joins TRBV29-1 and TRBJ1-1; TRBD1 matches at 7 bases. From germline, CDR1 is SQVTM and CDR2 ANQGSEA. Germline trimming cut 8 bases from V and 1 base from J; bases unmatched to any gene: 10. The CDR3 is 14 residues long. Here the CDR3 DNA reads TGCAGCTCCTGGGACAGCAGGACGAACACTGAAGCTTTCTTT. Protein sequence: CSSWDSRTNTEAFF.

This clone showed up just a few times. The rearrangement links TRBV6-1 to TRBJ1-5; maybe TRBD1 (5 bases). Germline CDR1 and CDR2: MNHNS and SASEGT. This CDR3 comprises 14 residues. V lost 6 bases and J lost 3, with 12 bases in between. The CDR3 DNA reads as TGTGCCAGCAGGCCACGACAGCACAATCAGCCCCAGCATTTT. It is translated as CASRPRQHNQPQHF.

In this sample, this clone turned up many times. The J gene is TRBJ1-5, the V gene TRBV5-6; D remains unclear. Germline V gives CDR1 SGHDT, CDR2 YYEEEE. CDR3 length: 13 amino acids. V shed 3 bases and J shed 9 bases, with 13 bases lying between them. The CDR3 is CASSSGERRPQHF. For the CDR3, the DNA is TGTGCCAGCAGCTCCGGGGAGCGGAGGCCCCAGCATTTT.

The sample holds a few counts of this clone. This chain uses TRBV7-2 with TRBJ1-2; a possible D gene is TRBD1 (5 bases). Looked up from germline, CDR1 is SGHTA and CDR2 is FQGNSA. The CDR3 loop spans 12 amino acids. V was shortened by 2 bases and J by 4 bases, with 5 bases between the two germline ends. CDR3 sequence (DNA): TGTGCCAGCAGCTTACAGGGCTATGGCTACACCTTC. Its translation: CASSLQGYGYTF.

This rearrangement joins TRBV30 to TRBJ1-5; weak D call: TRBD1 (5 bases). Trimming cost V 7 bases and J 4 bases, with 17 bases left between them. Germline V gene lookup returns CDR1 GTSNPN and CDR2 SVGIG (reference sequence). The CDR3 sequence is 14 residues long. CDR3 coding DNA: TGTGCCTACTCGGGGGAGAGCGGGAATCAGCCCCAGCATTTT. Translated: CAYSGESGNQPQHF.